A single sample is the source of the 3 T cell receptor beta chains below, sequenced in a study of T cell repertoires in cytomegalovirus infection. In TCRdb, the reads were re-called with MiXCR into one record per CDR3 protein. The sample shows about 530,000 distinct CDR3 sequences, roughly 29% of them seen only once. The material sequenced was PBMCs. The receptors were gathered from a human donor in good health (CMV status not recorded). Some clones in this sample may be carry-over from other donors' samples.

The chain is built from TRBV11-3 and TRBJ2-1; maybe TRBD2 (5 bases). This CDR3 region has 15 residues. Germline loops: CDR1 SGHNT, CDR2 YENEEA. V was cut by 1 base and J by 12 bases, with 19 bases left in between. CDR3 sequence (DNA): TGTGCCAGCAGCTTAGGAGGGTGGGTGGGCCGCGGGCAGTTCTTC. Translated: CASSLGGWVGRGQFF. Complete variable domain (other parts from reference TRBV11-3 and TRBJ2-1): EAGVVQSPRYKIIEKKQPVAFWCNPISGHNTLYWYLQNLGQGPELLIRYENEEAVDDSQLPKDRFSAERLKGVDSTLKIQPAELGDSAVYLCASSLGGWVGRGQFFGPGTRLTVL.

The chain employs TRBV4-3 and TRBJ1-2, with unresolved D. The CDR3 covers 14 residues. V was shortened by 2 bases and J by 1 base, with 8 bases between the two germline ends. Per the germline V gene, CDR1 is LGHNA and CDR2 is YSLEER. CDR3 protein: CASSQLLDNYGYTF. CDR3 nucleotide sequence: TGCGCCAGCAGCCAACTGCTGGATAACTATGGCTACACCTTC.

The chain has TRBV10-3 and TRBJ1-1, with D perhaps TRBD1 (6 bases). With 6 bases removed from V and 4 bases from J, the gap between germline ends came to 12 bases. Germline values: CDR1 ENHRY, CDR2 SYGVKD. This CDR3 is built from 13 residues. CDR3 loop: CAIRGAGGTEAFF. DNA of the CDR3: TGTGCCATCAGGGGGGCGGGAGGCACTGAAGCTTTCTTT.